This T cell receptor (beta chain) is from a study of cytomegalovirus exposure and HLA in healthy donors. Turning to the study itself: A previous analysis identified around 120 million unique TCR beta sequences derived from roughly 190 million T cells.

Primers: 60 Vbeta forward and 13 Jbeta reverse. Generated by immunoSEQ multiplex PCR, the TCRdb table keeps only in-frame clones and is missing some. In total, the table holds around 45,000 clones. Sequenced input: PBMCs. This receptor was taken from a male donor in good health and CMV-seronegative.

The CDR3 nucleotides are TGCAGCGTTGAAGAGGGAACAGGGGGCCACAATGAGCAGTTCTTC. It codes for CSVEEGTGGHNEQFF. V gene TRBV29-1 combines with J gene TRBJ2-1, with TRBD1 matching over 9 bases. Germline CDR1 is SQVTM and CDR2 is ANQGSEA. The CDR3 covers 15 residues. V was clipped by 0 bases and J by 5 bases; unmatched bases: 5.